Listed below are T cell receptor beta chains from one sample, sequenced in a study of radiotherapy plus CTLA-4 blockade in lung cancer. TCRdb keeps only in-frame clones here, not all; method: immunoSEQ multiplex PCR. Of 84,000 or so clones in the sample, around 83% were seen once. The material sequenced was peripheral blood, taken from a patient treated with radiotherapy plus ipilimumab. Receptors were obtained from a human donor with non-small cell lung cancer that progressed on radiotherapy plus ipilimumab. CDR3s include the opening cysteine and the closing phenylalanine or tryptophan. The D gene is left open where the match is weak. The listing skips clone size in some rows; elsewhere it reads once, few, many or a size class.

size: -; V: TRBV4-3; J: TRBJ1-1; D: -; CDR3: CASSHVGTNTEAFF; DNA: TGCGCCAGCAGCCACGTCGGGACCAACACTGAAGCTTTCTTT
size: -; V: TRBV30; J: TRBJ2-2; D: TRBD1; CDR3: CAWSARWDRGTGELFF; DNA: TGTGCCTGGAGTGCCCGCTGGGACAGGGGAACCGGGGAGCTGTTTTTT
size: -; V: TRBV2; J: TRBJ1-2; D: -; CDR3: CASSEGGGGYTF; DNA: TGTGCCAGCAGCGAAGGGGGGGGAGGCTACACCTTC
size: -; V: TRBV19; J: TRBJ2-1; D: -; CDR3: CASSIDPPIAYSYNEQFF; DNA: TGTGCCAGTAGTATAGACCCACCTATAGCTTACTCCTACAATGAGCAGTTCTTC
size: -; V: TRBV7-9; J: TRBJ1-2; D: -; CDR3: CASSLGLANYGYTF; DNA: TGTGCCAGCAGCTTAGGGTTGGCTAACTATGGCTACACCTTC
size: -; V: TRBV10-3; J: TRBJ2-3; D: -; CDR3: CAIGGSSTNTQYF; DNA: TGTGCCATCGGCGGATCTAGCACAAATACGCAGTATTTT
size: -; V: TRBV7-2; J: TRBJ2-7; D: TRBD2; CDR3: CASSLLAGGRGSYEQYF; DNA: TGTGCCAGCAGCTTATTGGCGGGGGGGCGAGGGTCCTACGAGCAGTACTTC
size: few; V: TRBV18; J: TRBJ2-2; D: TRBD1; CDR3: CASSNWTGRRELFF; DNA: TGTGCCAGCTCGAATTGGACAGGGAGGAGGGAGCTGTTTTTT
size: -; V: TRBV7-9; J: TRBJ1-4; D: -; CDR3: CASTQVLGGELFF; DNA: TGTGCCAGCACCCAGGTGTTGGGGGGTGAACTGTTTTTT
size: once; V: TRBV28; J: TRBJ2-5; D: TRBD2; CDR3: CASSTTSGRFETQYF; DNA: TGTGCCAGCAGCACCACTAGCGGGAGGTTCGAGACCCAGTACTTC
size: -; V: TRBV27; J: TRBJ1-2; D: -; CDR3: CASSPRWQGSYGYTF; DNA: TGTGCCAGCAGTCCGCGGTGGCAGGGGAGCTATGGCTACACCTTC
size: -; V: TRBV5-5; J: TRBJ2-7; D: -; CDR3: CASSFGGGRSYEQYF; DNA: TGTGCCAGCAGCTTTGGAGGGGGCCGCTCCTACGAGCAGTACTTC
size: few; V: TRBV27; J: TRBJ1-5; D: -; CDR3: CASSPDILQPQHF; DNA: TGTGCCAGCAGTCCTGACATTCTTCAGCCCCAGCATTTT
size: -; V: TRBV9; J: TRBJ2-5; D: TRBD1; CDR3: CASSIGTGRRETQYF; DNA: TGTGCCAGCAGTATCGGGACAGGGCGTAGGGAGACCCAGTACTTC
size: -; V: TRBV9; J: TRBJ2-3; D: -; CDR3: CASSVEGADTQYF; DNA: TGTGCCAGCAGCGTAGAAGGGGCGGATACGCAGTATTTT
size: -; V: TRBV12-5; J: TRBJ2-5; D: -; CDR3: CASGLGHLQETQYF; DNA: TGTGCTAGTGGTTTGGGACACCTGCAAGAGACCCAGTACTTC
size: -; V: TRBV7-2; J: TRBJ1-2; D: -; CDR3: CASSLAANYGYTF; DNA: TGTGCCAGCAGCTTAGCAGCTAACTATGGCTACACCTTC
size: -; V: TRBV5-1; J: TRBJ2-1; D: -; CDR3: CASSSGGNEQFF; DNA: TGCGCCAGCAGCTCCGGCGGCAATGAGCAGTTCTTC
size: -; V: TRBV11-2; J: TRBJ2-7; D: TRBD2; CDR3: CASSLVGTSGTYEQYF; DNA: TGTGCCAGCAGCTTAGTCGGGACTAGCGGGACCTACGAGCAGTACTTC
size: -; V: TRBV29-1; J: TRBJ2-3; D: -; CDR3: CSVGGGSTDTQYF; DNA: TGCAGCGTTGGGGGCGGGAGCACAGATACGCAGTATTTT
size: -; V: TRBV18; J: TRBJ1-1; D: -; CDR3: CASSPPVPHTEAFF; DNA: TGTGCCAGCTCACCACCGGTCCCGCACACTGAAGCTTTCTTT
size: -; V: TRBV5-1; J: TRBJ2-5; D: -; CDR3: CASSSGRQETQYF; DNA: TGCGCCAGCAGCTCGGGGCGCCAAGAGACCCAGTACTTC
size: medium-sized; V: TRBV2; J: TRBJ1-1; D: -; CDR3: CASSEGFEAFF; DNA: TGTGCCAGCAGTGAAGGTTTTGAAGCTTTCTTT
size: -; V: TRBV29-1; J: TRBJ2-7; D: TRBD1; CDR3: CSGGQGFYEQYF; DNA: TGCAGCGGGGGACAGGGATTCTACGAGCAGTACTTC
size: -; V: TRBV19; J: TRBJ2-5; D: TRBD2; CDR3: CASTRTSGGRETQYF; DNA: TGTGCCAGTACTCGGACTAGCGGGGGGAGAGAGACCCAGTACTTC
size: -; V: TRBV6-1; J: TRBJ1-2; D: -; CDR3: CASLPGPLGYGYTF; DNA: TGTGCCAGCTTGCCGGGCCCATTGGGGTATGGCTACACCTTC
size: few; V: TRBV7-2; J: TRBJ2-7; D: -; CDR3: CASSSGPTFSEQYF; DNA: TGTGCCAGCAGTTCCGGGCCCACGTTCTCCGAGCAGTACTTC
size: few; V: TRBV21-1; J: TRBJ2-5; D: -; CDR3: CASSKGGPQQTQYF; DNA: TGTGCCAGCAGCAAGGGGGGGCCTCAACAGACCCAGTACTTC
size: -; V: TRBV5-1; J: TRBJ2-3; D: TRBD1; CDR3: CASSPGTVGSTDTQYF; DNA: TGCGCCAGCAGCCCTGGGACAGTCGGTAGCACAGATACGCAGTATTTT
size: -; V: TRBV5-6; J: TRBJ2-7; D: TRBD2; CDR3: CASSLGLGSGTYEQYF; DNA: TGTGCCAGCAGCTTAGGTCTAGGAAGCGGGACCTACGAGCAGTACTTC
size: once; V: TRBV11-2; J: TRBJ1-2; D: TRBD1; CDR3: CASSFGGGGRGLGGYTF; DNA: TGTGCCAGCAGCTTTGGTGGGGGCGGCAGGGGGCTTGGTGGCTACACCTTC
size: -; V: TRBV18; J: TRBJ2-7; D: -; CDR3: CASSPPGLNSYEQYF; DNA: TGTGCCAGCTCACCCCCGGGACTCAACTCCTACGAGCAGTACTTC
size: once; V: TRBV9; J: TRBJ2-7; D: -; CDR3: CASSVVIPYEQYF; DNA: TGTGCCAGCAGCGTAGTCATCCCCTACGAGCAGTACTTC
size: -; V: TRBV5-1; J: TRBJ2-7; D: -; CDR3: CASSQGMEEQYF; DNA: TGCGCCAGCAGCCAGGGTATGGAGGAGCAGTACTTC
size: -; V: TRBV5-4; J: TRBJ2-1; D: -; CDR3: CASSSDPGVNEQFF; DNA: TGTGCCAGCAGCAGCGACCCGGGGGTCAATGAGCAGTTCTTC
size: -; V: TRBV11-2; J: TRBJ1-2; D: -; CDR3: CASSFSHRGPGYGYTF; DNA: TGTGCCAGCAGCTTTTCGCACCGGGGCCCCGGCTATGGCTACACCTTC
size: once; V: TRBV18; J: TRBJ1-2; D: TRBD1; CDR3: CASSPPTGMNYGYTF; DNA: TGTGCCAGCTCACCACCGACAGGGATGAACTATGGCTACACCTTC
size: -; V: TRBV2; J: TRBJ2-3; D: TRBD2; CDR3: CASSPGLAPLDTQYF; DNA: TGTGCCAGCAGCCCCGGACTAGCGCCTCTAGATACGCAGTATTTT
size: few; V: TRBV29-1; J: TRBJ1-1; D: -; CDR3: CSVEAPRVSEAFF; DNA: TGCAGCGTTGAAGCCCCCAGGGTGTCTGAAGCTTTCTTT
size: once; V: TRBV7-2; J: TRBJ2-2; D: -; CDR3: CASSVGTPRSGELFF; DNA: TGTGCCAGCAGTGTCGGGACTCCCCGGTCCGGGGAGCTGTTTTTT
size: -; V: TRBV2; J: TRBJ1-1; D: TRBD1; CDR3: CASSDRGQGAFTEAFF; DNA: TGTGCCAGCAGTGATCGGGGACAGGGGGCGTTCACTGAAGCTTTCTTT
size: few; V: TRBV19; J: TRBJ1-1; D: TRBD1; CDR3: CASRDSSLNTEAFF; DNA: TGTGCCAGTCGGGACAGCTCATTGAACACTGAAGCTTTCTTT
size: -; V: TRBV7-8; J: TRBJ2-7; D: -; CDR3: CASTARDIYEQYF; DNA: TGTGCCAGCACCGCGAGGGACATCTACGAGCAGTACTTC
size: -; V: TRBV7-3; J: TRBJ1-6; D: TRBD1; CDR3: CASSRQGGSSPLHF; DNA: TGTGCCAGCAGCCGACAGGGGGGAAGTTCACCCCTCCACTTT
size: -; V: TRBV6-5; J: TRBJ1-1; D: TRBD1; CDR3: CASSYMKGARNTEAFF; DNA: TGTGCCAGCAGTTACATGAAGGGGGCGCGTAACACTGAAGCTTTCTTT